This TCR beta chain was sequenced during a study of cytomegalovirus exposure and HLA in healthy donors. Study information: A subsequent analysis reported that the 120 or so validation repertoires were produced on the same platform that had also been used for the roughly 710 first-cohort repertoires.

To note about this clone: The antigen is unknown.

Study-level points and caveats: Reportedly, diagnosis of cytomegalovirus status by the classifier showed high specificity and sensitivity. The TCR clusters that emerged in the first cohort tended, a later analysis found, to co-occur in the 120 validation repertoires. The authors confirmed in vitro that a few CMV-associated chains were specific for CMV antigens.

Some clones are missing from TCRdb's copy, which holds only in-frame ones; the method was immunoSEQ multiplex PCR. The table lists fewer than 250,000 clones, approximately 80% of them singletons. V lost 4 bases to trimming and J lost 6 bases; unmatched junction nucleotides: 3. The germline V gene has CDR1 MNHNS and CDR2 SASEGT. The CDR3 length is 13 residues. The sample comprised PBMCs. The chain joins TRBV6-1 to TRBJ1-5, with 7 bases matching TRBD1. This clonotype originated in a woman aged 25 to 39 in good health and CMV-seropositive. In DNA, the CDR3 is TGTGCCAGCAGTGCCCAGGGGGGTCAGCCCCAGCATTTT. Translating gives CASSAQGGQPQHF.